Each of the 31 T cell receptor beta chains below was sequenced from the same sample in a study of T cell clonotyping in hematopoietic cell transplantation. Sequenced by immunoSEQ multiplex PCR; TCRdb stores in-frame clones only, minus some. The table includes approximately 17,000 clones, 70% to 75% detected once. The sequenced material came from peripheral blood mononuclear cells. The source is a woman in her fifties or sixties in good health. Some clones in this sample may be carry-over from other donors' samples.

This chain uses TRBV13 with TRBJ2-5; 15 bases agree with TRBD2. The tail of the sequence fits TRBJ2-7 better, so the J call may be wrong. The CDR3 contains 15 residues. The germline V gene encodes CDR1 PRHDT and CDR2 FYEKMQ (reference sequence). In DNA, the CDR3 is TGTGCCAGCAGGCGGACTAGCGGGAGGGCTAACGAGCAGTACTTC. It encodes CASRRTSGRANEQYF.

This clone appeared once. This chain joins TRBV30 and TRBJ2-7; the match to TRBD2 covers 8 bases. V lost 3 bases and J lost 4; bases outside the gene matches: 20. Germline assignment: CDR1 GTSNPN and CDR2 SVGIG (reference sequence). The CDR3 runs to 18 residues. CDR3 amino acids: CAWSADTFPGLVPYEQYF. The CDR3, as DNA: TGTGCCTGGAGCGCTGACACCTTCCCGGGACTAGTTCCTTACGAGCAGTACTTC. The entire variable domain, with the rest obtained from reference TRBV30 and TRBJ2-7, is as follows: SQTIHQWPATLVQPVGSPLSLECTVEGTSNPNLYWYRQAAGRGLQLLFYSVGIGQISSEVPQNLSASRPQDRQFILSSKKLLLSDSGFYLCAWSADTFPGLVPYEQYFGPGTRLTVT.

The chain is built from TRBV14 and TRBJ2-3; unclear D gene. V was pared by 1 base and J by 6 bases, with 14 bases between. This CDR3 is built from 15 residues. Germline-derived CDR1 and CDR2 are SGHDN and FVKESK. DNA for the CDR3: TGTGCCAGCAGCCAAGGTTCACAGTCCCGGGATACGCAGTATTTT. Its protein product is CASSQGSQSRDTQYF.

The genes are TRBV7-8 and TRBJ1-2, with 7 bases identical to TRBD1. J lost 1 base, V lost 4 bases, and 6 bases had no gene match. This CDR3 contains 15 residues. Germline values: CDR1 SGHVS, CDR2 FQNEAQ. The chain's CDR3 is CASSSLTGLNYGYTF. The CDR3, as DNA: TGTGCCAGCAGCTCTTTGACAGGGCTTAACTATGGCTACACCTTC. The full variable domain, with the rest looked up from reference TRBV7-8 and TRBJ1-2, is GAGVSQSPRYKVAKRGQDVALRCDPISGHVSLFWYQQALGQGPEFLTYFQNEAQLDKSGLPSDRFFAERPEGSVSTLKIQRTQQEDSAVYLCASSSLTGLNYGYTFGSGTRLTVV.

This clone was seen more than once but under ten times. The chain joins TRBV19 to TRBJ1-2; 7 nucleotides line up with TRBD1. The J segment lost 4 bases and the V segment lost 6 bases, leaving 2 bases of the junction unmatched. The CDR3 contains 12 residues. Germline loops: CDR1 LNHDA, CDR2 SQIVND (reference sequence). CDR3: CASRQGIYGYTF. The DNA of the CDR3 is TGTGCCAGTAGACAGGGGATCTATGGCTACACCTTC.

The CDR3 DNA reads TGCGCCAGCAGCCTGGACCCCCGGGGATCCTACAATGAGCAGTTCTTC. It yields the protein CASSLDPRGSYNEQFF. V is TRBV4-3 and J is TRBJ2-1, with D possibly being TRBD2 (5 bases). CDR1 and CDR2 (germline): LGHNA, YSLEER. The CDR3 spans 16 residues. V dropped 4 bases and J dropped 1 base, with 14 bases sitting between them.

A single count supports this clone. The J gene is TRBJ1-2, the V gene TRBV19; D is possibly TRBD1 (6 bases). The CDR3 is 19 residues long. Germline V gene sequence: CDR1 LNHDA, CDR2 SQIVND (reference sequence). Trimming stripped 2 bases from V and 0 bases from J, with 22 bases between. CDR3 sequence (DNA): TGTGCCAGTAGTATACCCCCCCTCAGGGGAACCGGATCTAACTATGGCTACACCTTC. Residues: CASSIPPLRGTGSNYGYTF.

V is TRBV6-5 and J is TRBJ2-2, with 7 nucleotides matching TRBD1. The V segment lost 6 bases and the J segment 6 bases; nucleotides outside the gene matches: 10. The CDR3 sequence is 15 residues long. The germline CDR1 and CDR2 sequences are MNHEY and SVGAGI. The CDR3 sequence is CASSDTGVWAGELFF. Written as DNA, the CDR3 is TGTGCCAGCAGCGACACAGGGGTTTGGGCCGGGGAGCTGTTTTTT.

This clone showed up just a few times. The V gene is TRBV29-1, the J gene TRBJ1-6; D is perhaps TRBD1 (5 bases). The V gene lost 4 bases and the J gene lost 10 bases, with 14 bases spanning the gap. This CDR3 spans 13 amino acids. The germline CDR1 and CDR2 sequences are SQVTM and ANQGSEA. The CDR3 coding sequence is TGCAGCGTTGGCTTGGGGGGTAACTCACCCCTCCACTTT. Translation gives CSVGLGGNSPLHF. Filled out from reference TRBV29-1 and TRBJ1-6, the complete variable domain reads SAVISQKPSRDICQRGTSLTIQCQVDSQVTMMFWYRQQPGQSLTLIATANQGSEATYESGFVIDKFPISRPNLTFSTLTVSNMSPEDSSIYLCSVGLGGNSPLHFGNGTRLTVT.

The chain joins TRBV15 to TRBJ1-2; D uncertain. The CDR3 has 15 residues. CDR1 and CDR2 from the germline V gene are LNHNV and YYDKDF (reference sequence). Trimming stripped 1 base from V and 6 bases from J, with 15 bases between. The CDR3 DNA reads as TGTGCCACCAGCAGAGGAGAAGTTAAGGGCGATGGCTACACCTTC. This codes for CATSRGEVKGDGYTF.

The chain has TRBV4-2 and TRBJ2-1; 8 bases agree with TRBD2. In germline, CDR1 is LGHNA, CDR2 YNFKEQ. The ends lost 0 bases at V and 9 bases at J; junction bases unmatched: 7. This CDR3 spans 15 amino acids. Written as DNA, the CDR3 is TGTGCCAGCAGCCAAGATTCCGAGCGGGGGACTGAGCAGTTCTTC. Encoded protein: CASSQDSERGTEQFF.

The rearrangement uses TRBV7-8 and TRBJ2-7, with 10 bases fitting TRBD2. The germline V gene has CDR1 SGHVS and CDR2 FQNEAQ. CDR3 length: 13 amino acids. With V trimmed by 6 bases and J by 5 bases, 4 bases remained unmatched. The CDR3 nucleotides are TGTGCCAGCAGTACTAGCGGGATGAACGAGCAGTACTTC. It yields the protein CASSTSGMNEQYF.

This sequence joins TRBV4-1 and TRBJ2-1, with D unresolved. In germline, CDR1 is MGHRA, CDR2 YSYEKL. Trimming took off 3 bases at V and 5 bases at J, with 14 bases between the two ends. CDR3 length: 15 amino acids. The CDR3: CASSQAQTLNNEQFF. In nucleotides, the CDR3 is TGCGCCAGCAGCCAGGCCCAGACACTTAACAATGAGCAGTTCTTC.

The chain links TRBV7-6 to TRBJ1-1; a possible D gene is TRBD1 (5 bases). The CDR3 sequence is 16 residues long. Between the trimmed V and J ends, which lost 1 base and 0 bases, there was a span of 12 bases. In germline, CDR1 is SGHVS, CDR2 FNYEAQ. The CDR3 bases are TGTGCCAGCAGCTTAGATGGGACGGACATGAACACTGAAGCTTTCTTT. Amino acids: CASSLDGTDMNTEAFF.

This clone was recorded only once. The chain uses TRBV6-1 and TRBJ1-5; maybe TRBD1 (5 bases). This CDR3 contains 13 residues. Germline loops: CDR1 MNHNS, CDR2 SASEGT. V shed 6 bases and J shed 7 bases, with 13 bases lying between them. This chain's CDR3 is CASRDISGQPQHF. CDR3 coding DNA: TGTGCCAGCAGGGACATATCCGGACAGCCCCAGCATTTT.

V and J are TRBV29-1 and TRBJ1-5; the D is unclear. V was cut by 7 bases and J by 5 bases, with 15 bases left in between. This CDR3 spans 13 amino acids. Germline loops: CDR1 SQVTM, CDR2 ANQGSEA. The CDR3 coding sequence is TGCAGCGCTAGACGGTCCGCGGATCAGCCCCAGCATTTT. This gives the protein CSARRSADQPQHF.

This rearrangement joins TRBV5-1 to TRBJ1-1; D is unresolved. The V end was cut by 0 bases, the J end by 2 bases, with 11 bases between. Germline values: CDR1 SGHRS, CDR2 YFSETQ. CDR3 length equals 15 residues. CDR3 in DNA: TGCGCCAGCAGCTTGGTGCAGAATAGCAACACTGAAGCTTTCTTT. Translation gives CASSLVQNSNTEAFF. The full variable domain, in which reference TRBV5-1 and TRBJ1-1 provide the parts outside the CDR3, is KAGVTQTPRYLIKTRGQQVTLSCSPISGHRSVSWYQQTPGQGLQFLFEYFSETQRNKGNFPGRFSGRQFSNSRSEMNVSTLELGDSALYLCASSLVQNSNTEAFFGQGTRLTVV.

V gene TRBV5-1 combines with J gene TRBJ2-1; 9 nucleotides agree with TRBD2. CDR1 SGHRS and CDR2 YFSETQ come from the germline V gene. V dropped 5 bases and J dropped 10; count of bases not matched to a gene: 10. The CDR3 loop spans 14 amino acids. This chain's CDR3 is CASRTAGGPLEQFF. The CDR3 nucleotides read TGCGCCAGCAGAACGGCGGGGGGGCCCCTAGAGCAGTTCTTC.

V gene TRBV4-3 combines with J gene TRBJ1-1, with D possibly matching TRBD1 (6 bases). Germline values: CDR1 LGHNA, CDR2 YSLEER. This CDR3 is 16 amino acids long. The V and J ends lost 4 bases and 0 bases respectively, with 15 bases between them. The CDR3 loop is CASSPRGGLVNTEAFF. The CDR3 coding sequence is TGCGCCAGCAGCCCCCGCGGGGGGCTGGTGAACACTGAAGCTTTCTTT.

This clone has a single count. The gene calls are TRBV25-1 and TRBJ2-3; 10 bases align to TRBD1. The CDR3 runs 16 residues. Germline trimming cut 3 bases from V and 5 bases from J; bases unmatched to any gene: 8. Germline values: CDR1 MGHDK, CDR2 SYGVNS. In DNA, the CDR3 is TGTGCCAGCAGTGACCCGACAGGGGGCATGATAGATACGCAGTATTTT. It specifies CASSDPTGGMIDTQYF.

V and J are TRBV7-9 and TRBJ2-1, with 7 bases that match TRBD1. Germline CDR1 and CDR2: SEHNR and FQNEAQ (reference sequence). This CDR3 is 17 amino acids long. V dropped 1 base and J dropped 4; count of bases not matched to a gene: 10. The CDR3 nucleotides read TGTGCCAGCAGCTTAGAAGAGGGGGCGAACCTATACAATGAGCAGTTCTTC. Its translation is CASSLEEGANLYNEQFF.

CDR3: CASSQDLGTASTEAFF. The CDR3 region has the DNA TGCGCCAGCAGCCAAGATCTTGGGACAGCCTCCACTGAAGCTTTCTTT. The rearrangement uses TRBV4-3 and TRBJ1-1; 7 nucleotides agree with TRBD1. The CDR3 is made up of 16 amino acids. Germline CDR1 is LGHNA and CDR2 is YSLEER. J lost 4 bases, V lost 0 bases, and 8 bases had no gene match.

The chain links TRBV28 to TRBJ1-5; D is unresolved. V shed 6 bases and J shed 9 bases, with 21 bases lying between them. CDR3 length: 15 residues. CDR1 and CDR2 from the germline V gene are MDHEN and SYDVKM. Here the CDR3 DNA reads TGTGCCAGCAGCATAGATCCGGTGGGTTTGCGGCCCCAGCATTTT. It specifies CASSIDPVGLRPQHF.

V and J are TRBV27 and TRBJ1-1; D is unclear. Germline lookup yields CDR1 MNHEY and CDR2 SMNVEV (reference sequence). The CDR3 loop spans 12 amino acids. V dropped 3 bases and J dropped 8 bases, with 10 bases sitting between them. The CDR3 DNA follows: TGTGCCAGCAGTTTGGTGGCCCTGGAAGCTTTCTTT. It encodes CASSLVALEAFF.

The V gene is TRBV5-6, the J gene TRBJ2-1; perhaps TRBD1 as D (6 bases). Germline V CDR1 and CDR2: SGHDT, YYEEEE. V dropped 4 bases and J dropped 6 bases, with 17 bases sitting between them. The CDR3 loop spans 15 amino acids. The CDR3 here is CASSVGLQGFNEQFF. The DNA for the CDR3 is TGTGCCAGCAGCGTGGGATTACAGGGATTCAATGAGCAGTTCTTC.

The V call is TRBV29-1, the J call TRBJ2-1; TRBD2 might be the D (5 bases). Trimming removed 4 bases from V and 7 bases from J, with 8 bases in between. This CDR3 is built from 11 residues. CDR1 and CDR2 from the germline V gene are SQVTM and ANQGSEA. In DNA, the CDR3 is TGCAGCGTTGCCGGAGGAAATGAGCAGTTCTTC. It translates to CSVAGGNEQFF.

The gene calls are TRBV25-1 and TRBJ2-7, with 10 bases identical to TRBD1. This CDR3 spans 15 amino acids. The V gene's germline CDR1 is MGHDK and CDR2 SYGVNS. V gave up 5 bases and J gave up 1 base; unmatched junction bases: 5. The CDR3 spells CASSKPGQGSYEQYF. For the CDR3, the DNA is TGTGCCAGCAGTAAACCGGGACAGGGGTCCTACGAGCAGTACTTC.

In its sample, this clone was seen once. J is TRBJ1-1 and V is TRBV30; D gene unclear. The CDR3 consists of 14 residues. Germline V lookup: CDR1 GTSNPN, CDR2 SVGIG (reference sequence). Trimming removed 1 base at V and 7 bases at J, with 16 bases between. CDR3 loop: CAWSGSPLGNEAFF. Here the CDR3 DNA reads TGTGCCTGGAGTGGGTCCCCCCTCGGGAATGAAGCTTTCTTT.

CDR3: CAWSAPDRAGEQYF. Here the CDR3 DNA reads TGTGCCTGGAGTGCACCAGACAGGGCGGGCGAGCAGTACTTC. The rearrangement joins TRBV30 to TRBJ2-7; 7 bases align to TRBD1. V gave up 1 base and J gave up 6 bases; unmatched junction bases: 9. The CDR3 spans 14 residues. The V gene's germline CDR1 is GTSNPN and CDR2 SVGIG (reference sequence).

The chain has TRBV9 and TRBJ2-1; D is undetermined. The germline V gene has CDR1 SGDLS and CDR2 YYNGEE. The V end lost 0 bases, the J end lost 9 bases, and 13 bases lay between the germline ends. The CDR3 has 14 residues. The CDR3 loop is CASSVAYRGGEQFF. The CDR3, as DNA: TGTGCCAGCAGCGTAGCCTACCGCGGTGGTGAGCAGTTCTTC.

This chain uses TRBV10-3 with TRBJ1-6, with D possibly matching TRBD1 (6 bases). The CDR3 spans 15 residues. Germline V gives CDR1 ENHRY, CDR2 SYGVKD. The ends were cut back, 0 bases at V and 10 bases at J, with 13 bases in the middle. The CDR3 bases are TGTGCCATCAGTGAGTCTGTGCAGGGGAACTCACCCCTCCACTTT. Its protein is CAISESVQGNSPLHF.